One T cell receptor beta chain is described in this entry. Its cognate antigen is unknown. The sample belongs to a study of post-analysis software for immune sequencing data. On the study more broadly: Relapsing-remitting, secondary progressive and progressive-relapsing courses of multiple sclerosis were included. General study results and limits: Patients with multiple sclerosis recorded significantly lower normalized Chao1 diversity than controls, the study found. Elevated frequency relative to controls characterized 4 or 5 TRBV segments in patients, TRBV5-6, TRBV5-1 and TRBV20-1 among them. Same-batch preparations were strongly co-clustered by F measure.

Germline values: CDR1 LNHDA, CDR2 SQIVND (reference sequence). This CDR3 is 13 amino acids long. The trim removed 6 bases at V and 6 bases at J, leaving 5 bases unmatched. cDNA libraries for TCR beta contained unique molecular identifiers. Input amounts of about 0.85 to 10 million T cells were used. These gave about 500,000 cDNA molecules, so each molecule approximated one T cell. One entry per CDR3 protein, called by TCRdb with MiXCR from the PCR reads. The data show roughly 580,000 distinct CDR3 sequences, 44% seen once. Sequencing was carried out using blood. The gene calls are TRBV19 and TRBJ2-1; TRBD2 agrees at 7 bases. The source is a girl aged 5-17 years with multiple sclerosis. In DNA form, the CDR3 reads TGTGCCAGTAGAACAACGGGGGGCAATGAGCAGTTCTTC. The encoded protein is CASRTTGGNEQFF.